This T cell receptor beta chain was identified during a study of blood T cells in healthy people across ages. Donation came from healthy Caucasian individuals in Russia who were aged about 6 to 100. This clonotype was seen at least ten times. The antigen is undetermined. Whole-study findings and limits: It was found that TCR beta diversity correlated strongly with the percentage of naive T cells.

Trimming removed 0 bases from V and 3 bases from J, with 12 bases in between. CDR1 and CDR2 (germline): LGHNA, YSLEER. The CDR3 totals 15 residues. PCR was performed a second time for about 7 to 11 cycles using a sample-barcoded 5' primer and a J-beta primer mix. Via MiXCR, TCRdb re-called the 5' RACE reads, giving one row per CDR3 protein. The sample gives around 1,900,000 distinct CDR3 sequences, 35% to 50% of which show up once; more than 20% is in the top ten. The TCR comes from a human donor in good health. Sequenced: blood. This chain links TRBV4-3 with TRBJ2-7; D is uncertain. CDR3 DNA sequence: TGCGCCAGCAGCCAAGATTTCACCCCAAGCTACGAGCAGTACTTC. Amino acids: CASSQDFTPSYEQYF.